The 4 T cell receptor beta chains reported below all come from one sample, sequenced in a study of blood T cell repertoires in COVID-19. TCRdb keeps only in-frame clones here, not all; method: immunoSEQ multiplex PCR. The sample comprises roughly 100,000 clones, approximately 88% of which are singletons, and around 10% rests with the top ten. The sequencing sample was made of peripheral blood. These receptors came from a man older than 75 with acute or convalescent COVID-19.

The chain joins TRBV27 to TRBJ1-6, with 9 positions matching TRBD1. Germline V lookup: CDR1 MNHEY, CDR2 SMNVEV (reference sequence). The CDR3 runs to 15 residues. V gave up 5 bases and J gave up 3 bases; unmatched junction bases: 2. The CDR3 region is CASSGTGHYNSPLHF. The CDR3 bases are TGTGCCAGCAGTGGGACAGGGCACTATAATTCACCCCTCCACTTT.

This chain uses TRBV6-5 with TRBJ2-2; 7 bases line up with TRBD1. The CDR3 is 15 amino acids. J lost 4 bases, V lost 5 bases, and 7 bases had no gene match. CDR1 and CDR2 (germline): MNHEY, SVGAGI. This CDR3 is CASSHPRQGTGELFF. The CDR3 DNA reads as TGTGCCAGCAGTCACCCCCGACAGGGCACCGGGGAGCTGTTTTTT.

The chain combines TRBV13 with TRBJ2-7, with TRBD1 identical over 7 bases. Germline assignment: CDR1 PRHDT and CDR2 FYEKMQ (reference sequence). V lost 4 bases to trimming and J lost 12 bases; unmatched junction nucleotides: 9. The CDR3 is 12 residues long. CDR3 bases: TGTGCCAGCAGCTCCCGACGACAGGGAATGTACTTC. It is translated as CASSSRRQGMYF.

The chain combines TRBV20-1 with TRBJ2-7; D is unresolved. The germline CDR1 and CDR2 sequences are DFQATT and SNEGSKA (reference sequence). Trimming left V 3 bases short and J 7 bases short, with 10 bases between. The CDR3 totals 11 residues. The CDR3 loop reads CSARVSLEQYF. The CDR3 region has the DNA TGCAGTGCTAGGGTGAGTTTGGAGCAGTACTTC.